This T cell receptor beta chain was identified in a study of blood T cell repertoires in COVID-19. Study information: Sites in the United States, Italy and Spain provided acute and convalescent COVID-19 samples. Sources were T cells, B-cell-depleted T cells, or PBMCs; the material itself was cDNA or gDNA.

This CDR3 spans 15 amino acids. V shed 3 bases, J shed 9 bases, and the junction held 7 bases outside the gene matches. CDR1 KGHDR and CDR2 SFDVKD come from the germline V gene. The table came from immunoSEQ multiplex PCR; TCRdb's copy has only in-frame clones and leaves some out. Here the sample spans 350,000 to 400,000 clones, around 91% being singletons. The rearrangement joins TRBV24-1 to TRBJ2-6; TRBD1 aligns across 7 bases. The receptor's source is a young man with active or convalescent COVID-19. The specimen sequenced was peripheral blood. CDR3 amino acids: CATSDPRDRSNVLTF. In DNA form, the CDR3 reads TGTGCCACCAGTGATCCCCGGGACAGAAGCAACGTCCTGACTTTC.